Included here is one T cell receptor (beta chain) sequence, with context. The target antigen is unknown. Data came from immunoSEQ multiplex PCR; TCRdb stores just in-frame clones and leaves some out. The table records 50,000 to 70,000 clones, roughly 84% of them present only once. The data derive from a study of OX40 agonist ivuxolimab in advanced cancers. Study as a whole: The study treated patients with ivuxolimab, an agonistic anti-OX40 (CD134) antibody. Ivuxolimab was delivered to patients intravenously every 2 weeks at doses spanning 0.01 to 10 mg/kg.

Findings of the study overall: Fewer expanded clones were found on average in CD4+ than in CD8+ T cells. Near-lowest levels of clonal expansion characterized partial responders at 0.1-3.0 mg/kg.

The receptor's source is an adult with an advanced solid tumor such as melanoma, head and neck, liver or kidney cancer. The sample consisted of CD4+ or CD8+ T cells sorted from blood, taken in a trial of the OX40 agonist ivuxolimab.

CDR3 nucleotides: TGCGCCAGCAGCGGAATTAACACTGAAGCTTTCTTT. It translates to CASSGINTEAFF. The genes are TRBV5-1 and TRBJ1-1; D not resolved. Trimming stripped 4 bases from V and 2 bases from J, with 6 bases between. CDR3 length equals 12 residues. Germline CDR1 reads SGHRS; CDR2 reads YFSETQ.